Shown below are 12 T cell receptor beta chains from a single sample sequenced in a study of T cell repertoires in ileal Crohn's disease. The repertoire was sequenced with immunoSEQ multiplex PCR; TCRdb's copy has only in-frame clones and lacks some. Among more than 130 clones listed, approximately 94% were seen once. Time point given: inflamed ileum from the surgical specimen. Sequenced input: ileal tissue. These receptors all come from an adult with Crohn's disease.

J is TRBJ1-2 and V is TRBV7-4; 8 nucleotides match TRBD1. The CDR3 has 12 amino acids. In germline, CDR1 is SGHVT, CDR2 SQSDAQ. Germline trimming cut 6 bases from V and 6 bases from J; bases unmatched to any gene: 3. This CDR3 is CASRDREHGYTF. DNA of the CDR3: TGTGCCAGCAGGGACAGGGAACATGGCTACACCTTC.

The chain joins TRBV11-2 to TRBJ2-3; TRBD2 agrees at 13 bases. Per the germline V gene, CDR1 is SGHAT and CDR2 is FQNNGV. V gave up 5 bases and J gave up 3 bases; unmatched junction bases: 8. The CDR3 spans 17 residues. The CDR3 region is CASSTDTSGGATDTQYF. The CDR3 DNA sequence: TGTGCCAGCAGCACGGACACTAGCGGGGGGGCAACAGATACGCAGTATTTT.

The chain carries TRBV28 and TRBJ1-2, with a possible D match to TRBD1 (6 bases). Per germline, CDR1 MDHEN and CDR2 SYDVKM. CDR3 size: 12 residues. Trimming stripped 10 bases from V and 4 bases from J, with 13 bases between. The CDR3 DNA follows: TGTGCCACCCGGGACATCGCCTATGGCTACACCTTC. This encodes CATRDIAYGYTF.

This clone has a handful of counts. CDR3 nucleotides: TGCGGCTACCACGGGGACACTGAAGCTTTCTTT. It yields the protein CGYHGDTEAFF. The rearrangement joins TRBV20-1 to TRBJ1-1; D remains unclear. This CDR3 has 11 amino acids. Germline-derived CDR1 and CDR2 are DFQATT and SNEGSKA (reference sequence).

The chain employs TRBV6-1 and TRBJ2-2, with D perhaps matching TRBD1 or TRBD2 (6 bases each). In germline, CDR1 is MNHNS, CDR2 SASEGT. The CDR3 sequence is 14 residues long. Trimming pared 5 bases from V and 3 bases from J, leaving 10 bases between. The CDR3 reads CASSRGLDTGELFF. The DNA for the CDR3 is TGTGCCAGCAGTCGGGGGCTCGACACCGGGGAGCTGTTTTTT.

The gene calls are TRBV6-5 and TRBJ1-5; D unresolved. Germline V gene sequence: CDR1 MNHEY, CDR2 SVGAGI. CDR3 length: 15 amino acids. The V and J ends lost 0 bases and 6 bases respectively, with 12 bases between them. CDR3 coding DNA: TGTGCCAGCAGTTACTCGTGGGGTTCTGGTCAGCCCCAGCATTTT. This translates into CASSYSWGSGQPQHF.

The rearrangement uses TRBV11-2 and TRBJ1-5; D is ambiguous. Trimming removed 5 bases at V and 3 bases at J, with 20 bases between. The CDR3 contains 17 residues. Germline lookup yields CDR1 SGHAT and CDR2 FQNNGV. CDR3 amino acids: CASSPGSHWLNNQPQHF. In DNA, the CDR3 is TGTGCCAGCAGCCCCGGGTCCCATTGGCTTAACAATCAGCCCCAGCATTTT.

The chain links TRBV11-3 to TRBJ1-2; D remains ambiguous. CDR1 and CDR2 from the germline V gene are SGHNT and YENEEA. V was cut by 1 base and J by 8 bases, with 14 bases left in between. CDR3 length equals 14 residues. Written as DNA, the CDR3 is TGTGCCAGCAGCTTAGGACCGGGAAGAGAAGGCTACACCTTC. It is translated as CASSLGPGREGYTF.

This clone was observed once. The chain has TRBV7-9 and TRBJ2-1; TRBD2 is a possible D gene (7 bases). The CDR3 totals 16 residues. The V and J ends lost 5 bases and 5 bases respectively, with 19 bases between them. Germline V gene data show CDR1 as SEHNR and CDR2 as FQNEAQ (reference sequence). CDR3 residues: CASSPRGRGADNEQFF. DNA of the CDR3: TGTGCCAGCAGCCCGCGGGGGAGGGGGGCCGACAATGAGCAGTTCTTC.

This clone was seen once. V and J are TRBV10-3 and TRBJ2-7; D is perhaps TRBD1 (6 bases). The CDR3 length is 13 residues. Looked up from germline, CDR1 is ENHRY and CDR2 is SYGVKD. Trimming removed 5 bases at V and 4 bases at J, with 12 bases between. The CDR3 here is CAISPDRPYEQYF. The CDR3, as DNA: TGTGCCATCAGTCCTGACAGGCCTTACGAGCAGTACTTC.

The chain couples TRBV28 to TRBJ1-5; 7 positions match TRBD1. The V gene end was trimmed by 7 bases and the J gene end by 3 bases; junction bases not matched to a gene: 15. Germline V gene lookup returns CDR1 MDHEN and CDR2 SYDVKM. The CDR3 is 17 amino acids. CDR3 loop: CASNLGGGGAANQPQHF. The CDR3 bases are TGTGCCAGCAACCTTGGGGGAGGGGGCGCAGCCAATCAGCCCCAGCATTTT.

The chain has TRBV10-2 and TRBJ2-6; no clear D gene. Trimming pared 5 bases from V and 5 bases from J, leaving 22 bases between. This CDR3 spans 18 amino acids. Germline CDR1 reads WSHSY; CDR2 reads SAAADI. The CDR3 here is CASSKSSTSTNRANVLTF. The CDR3, as DNA: TGCGCCAGCAGTAAATCTTCCACTTCAACAAATCGGGCCAACGTCCTGACTTTC.